This record covers a single T cell receptor beta chain. The V end lost 3 bases, the J end lost 3 bases, and 10 bases lay between the germline ends. CDR3 length equals 14 residues. The germline CDR1 and CDR2 sequences are SGHRS and YFSETQ. TCRdb independently ran MiXCR on the RT-PCR reads; one entry per CDR3 protein. Of 390,000 or so distinct CDR3 sequences in the sample, roughly 17% were seen once. The data originate from a study of patients and donors after allogeneic stem cell transplantation. This receptor was obtained from a human donor who was either an allogeneic HSCT recipient or a stem cell or donor lymphocyte infusion donor (not recorded which). It is not recorded whose cells these are; they may come from a transplant donor. The V gene is TRBV5-1, the J gene TRBJ2-1; the D gene is possibly TRBD2 (6 bases). Sequencing was done on a sample of blood, either unsorted or a sorted T cell fraction (not recorded which). CDR3 amino acids: CASSSAGLYNEQFF. The CDR3 coding sequence is TGCGCCAGCAGCTCCGCGGGGCTCTACAATGAGCAGTTCTTC.